The clone carrying this T cell receptor (beta chain) was counted at least ten times. The antigen remains unidentified. This sample is drawn from a study of CD8+CD57+ T cells in acquired aplastic anemia. Findings of the study overall: Patients and controls had CD8+ Simpson's diversity values that were not significantly distinct. Patients and controls were found to share roughly 31 CD8+ CDR3 sequences.

The CDR3 covers 17 residues. Germline V gene lookup returns CDR1 LNHDA and CDR2 SQIVND (reference sequence). Trimming left V 1 base short and J 4 bases short, with 17 bases between. Template material for TCR beta VDJ and CDR3 profiling consisted of genomic DNA. Via MiXCR, TCRdb re-called the reads, giving one row per CDR3 protein. Here the sample spans around 150,000 distinct CDR3 sequences, around half being singletons. Whoever was chosen for sequencing had shown CD8+CD57+ cell expansion by flow cytometry. The clonotype originates from a human donor with aplastic anemia. The chain employs TRBV19 and TRBJ1-3; no reliable D call. Sequencing input: sorted CD4+, CD8+, or CD8+CD57+ T cells (not recorded which) from PBMCs. CDR3 nucleotides: TGTGCCAGTAGTATAGGATTTGGACCAAGGCTCGGAAACACCATATATTTT. The encoded protein is CASSIGFGPRLGNTIYF.